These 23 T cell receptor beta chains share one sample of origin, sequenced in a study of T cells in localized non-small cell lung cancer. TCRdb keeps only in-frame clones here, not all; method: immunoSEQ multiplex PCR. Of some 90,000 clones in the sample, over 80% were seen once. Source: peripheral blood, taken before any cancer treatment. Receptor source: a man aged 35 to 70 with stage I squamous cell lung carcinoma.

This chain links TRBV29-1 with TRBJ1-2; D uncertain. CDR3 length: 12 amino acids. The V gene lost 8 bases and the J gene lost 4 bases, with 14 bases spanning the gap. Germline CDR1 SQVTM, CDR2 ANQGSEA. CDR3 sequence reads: CSSGTPGYGYTF. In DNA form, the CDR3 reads TGCAGCTCGGGCACTCCGGGCTATGGCTACACCTTC.

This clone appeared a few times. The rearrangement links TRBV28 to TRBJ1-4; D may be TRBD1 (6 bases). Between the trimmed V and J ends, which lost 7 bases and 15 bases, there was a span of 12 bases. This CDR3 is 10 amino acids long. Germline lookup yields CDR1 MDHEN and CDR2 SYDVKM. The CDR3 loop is CASNGDKVFF. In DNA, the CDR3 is TGTGCCAGCAATGGGGACAAAGTGTTTTTT. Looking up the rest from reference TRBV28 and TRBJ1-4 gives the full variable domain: DVKVTQSSRYLVKRTGEKVFLECVQDMDHENMFWYRQDPGLGLRLIYFSYDVKMKEKGDIPEGYSVSREKKERFSLILESASTNQTSMYLCASNGDKVFFGSGTQLSVL.

CDR3 nucleotide sequence: TGTGCCAGCTCGGGACAGGGGGTTTCCTACGAGCAGTACTTC. Translated: CASSGQGVSYEQYF. V gene TRBV18 combines with J gene TRBJ2-7; TRBD1 agrees at 11 bases. Germline assignment: CDR1 KGHSH and CDR2 LQKENI. This CDR3 has 14 amino acids. V was pared by 6 bases and J by 1 base, with 2 bases of the junction left unmatched. Complete variable domain (other parts from reference TRBV18 and TRBJ2-7): NAGVMQNPRHLVRRRGQEARLRCSPMKGHSHVYWYRQLPEEGLKFMVYLQKENIIDESGMPKERFSAEFPKEGPSILRIQQVVRGDSAAYFCASSGQGVSYEQYFGPGTRLTVT.

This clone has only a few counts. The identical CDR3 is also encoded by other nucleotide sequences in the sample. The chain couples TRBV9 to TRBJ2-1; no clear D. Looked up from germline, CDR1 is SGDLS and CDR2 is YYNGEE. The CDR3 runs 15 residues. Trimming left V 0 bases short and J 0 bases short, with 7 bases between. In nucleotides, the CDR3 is TGTGCCAGCAGCGTAGGCACTGGCTCCTACAATGAGCAGTTCTTC. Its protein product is CASSVGTGSYNEQFF.

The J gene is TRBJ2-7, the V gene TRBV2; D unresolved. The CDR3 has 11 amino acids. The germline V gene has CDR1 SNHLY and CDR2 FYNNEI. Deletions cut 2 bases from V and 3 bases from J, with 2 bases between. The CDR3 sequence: CASSEYYEQYF. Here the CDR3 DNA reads TGTGCCAGCAGTGAATACTACGAGCAGTACTTC.

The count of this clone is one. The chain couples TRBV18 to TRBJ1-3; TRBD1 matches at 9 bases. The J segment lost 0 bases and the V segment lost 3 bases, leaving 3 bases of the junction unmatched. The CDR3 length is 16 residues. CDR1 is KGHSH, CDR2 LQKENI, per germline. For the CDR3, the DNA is TGTGCCAGCTCACCGGTACAGGGGGCCTCTGGAAACACCATATATTTT. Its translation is CASSPVQGASGNTIYF.

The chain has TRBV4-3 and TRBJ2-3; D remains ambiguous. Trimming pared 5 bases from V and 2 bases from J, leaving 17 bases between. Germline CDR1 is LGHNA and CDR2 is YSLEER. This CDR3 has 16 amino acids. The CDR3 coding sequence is TGCGCCAGCAGCTCTCGAAGGCAGGCAATCACAGATACGCAGTATTTT. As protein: CASSSRRQAITDTQYF.

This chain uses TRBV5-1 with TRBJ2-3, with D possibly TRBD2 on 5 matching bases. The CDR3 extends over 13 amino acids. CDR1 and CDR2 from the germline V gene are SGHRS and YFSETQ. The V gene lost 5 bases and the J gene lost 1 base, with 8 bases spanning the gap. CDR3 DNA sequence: TGCGCCAGCAGATCGGAGGGCACAGATACGCAGTATTTT. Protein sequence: CASRSEGTDTQYF.

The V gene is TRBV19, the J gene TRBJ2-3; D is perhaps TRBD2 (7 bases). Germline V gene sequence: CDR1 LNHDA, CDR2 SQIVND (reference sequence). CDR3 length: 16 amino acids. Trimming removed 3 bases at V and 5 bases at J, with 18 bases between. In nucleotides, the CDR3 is TGTGCCAGTAGTATCCTCCTTTGGGGGGGCCTAGATACGCAGTATTTT. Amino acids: CASSILLWGGLDTQYF.

The CDR3 DNA sequence: TGCAGCGTTGAAGTACGGGGAAGGGAAGCTTTCTTT. This translates into CSVEVRGREAFF. This chain connects TRBV29-1 to TRBJ1-1; D unresolved. The V end lost 1 base, the J end lost 8 bases, and 11 bases lay between the germline ends. The CDR3 runs 12 residues. Germline V gives CDR1 SQVTM, CDR2 ANQGSEA. The full variable domain, in which reference TRBV29-1 and TRBJ1-1 provide the parts outside the CDR3, is SAVISQKPSRDICQRGTSLTIQCQVDSQVTMMFWYRQQPGQSLTLIATANQGSEATYESGFVIDKFPISRPNLTFSTLTVSNMSPEDSSIYLCSVEVRGREAFFGQGTRLTVV.

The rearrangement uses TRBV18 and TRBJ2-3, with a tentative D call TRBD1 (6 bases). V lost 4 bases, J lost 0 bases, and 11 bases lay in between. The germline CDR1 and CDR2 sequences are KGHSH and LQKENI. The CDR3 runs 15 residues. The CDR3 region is CASSLQGLSTDTQYF. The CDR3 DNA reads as TGTGCCAGCTCACTGCAGGGGCTCAGCACAGATACGCAGTATTTT.

This CDR3 reads CASSVRMNTEAFF. The CDR3 region has the DNA TGTGCCAGCAGCGTCCGAATGAACACTGAAGCTTTCTTT. The chain links TRBV6-4 to TRBJ1-1; D gene ambiguous. Per germline, CDR1 MRHNA and CDR2 SNTAGT. V lost 6 bases and J lost 0, with 8 bases in between. The CDR3 consists of 13 residues.

The CDR3 is CASRTGLSNQPQHF. DNA of the CDR3: TGTGCCAGCAGAACAGGGTTAAGCAATCAGCCCCAGCATTTT. This chain links TRBV2 with TRBJ1-5, with D possibly being TRBD1 (6 bases). The CDR3 sequence is 14 residues long. The V and J ends lost 6 bases and 1 base respectively, with 10 bases between them. From germline, CDR1 is SNHLY and CDR2 FYNNEI.

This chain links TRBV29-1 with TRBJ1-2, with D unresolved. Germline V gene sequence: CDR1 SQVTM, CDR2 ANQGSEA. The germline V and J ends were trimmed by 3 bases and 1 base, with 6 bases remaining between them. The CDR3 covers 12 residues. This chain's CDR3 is CSVENRNYGYTF. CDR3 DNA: TGCAGCGTTGAGAATCGTAACTATGGCTACACCTTC.

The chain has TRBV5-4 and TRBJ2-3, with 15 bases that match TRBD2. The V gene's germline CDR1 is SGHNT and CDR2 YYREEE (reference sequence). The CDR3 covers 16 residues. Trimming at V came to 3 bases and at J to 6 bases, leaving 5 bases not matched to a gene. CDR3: CASSSRTSGGVDTQYF. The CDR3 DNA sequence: TGTGCCAGCAGCTCCCGGACTAGCGGGGGGGTGGATACGCAGTATTTT. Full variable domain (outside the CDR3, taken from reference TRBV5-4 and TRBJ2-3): ETGVTQSPTHLIKTRGQQVTLRCSSQSGHNTVSWYQQALGQGPQFIFQYYREEENGRGNFPPRFSGLQFPNYSSELNVNALELDDSALYLCASSSRTSGGVDTQYFGPGTRLTVL.

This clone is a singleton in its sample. CDR3 loop: CASSLESRNTEAFF. CDR3 nucleotide sequence: TGTGCCAGCAGCTTAGAGTCACGGAACACTGAAGCTTTCTTT. The chain links TRBV6-5 to TRBJ1-1; unclear D gene. This CDR3 is 14 amino acids long. Germline lookup yields CDR1 MNHEY and CDR2 SVGAGI. The V and J ends lost 6 bases and 1 base respectively, with 12 bases between them.

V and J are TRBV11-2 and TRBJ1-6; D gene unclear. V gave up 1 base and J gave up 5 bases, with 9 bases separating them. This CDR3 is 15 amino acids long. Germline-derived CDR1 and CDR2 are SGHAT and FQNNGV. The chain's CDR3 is CASSLATDNNSPLHF. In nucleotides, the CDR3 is TGTGCCAGCAGCTTAGCTACCGATAATAATTCACCCCTCCACTTT.

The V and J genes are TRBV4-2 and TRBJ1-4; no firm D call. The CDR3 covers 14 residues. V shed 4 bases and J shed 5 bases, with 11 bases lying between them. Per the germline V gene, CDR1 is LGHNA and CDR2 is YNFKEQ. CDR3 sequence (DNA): TGTGCCAGCAGCCGAGAGCGGTCGAATGAAAAACTGTTTTTT. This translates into CASSRERSNEKLFF.

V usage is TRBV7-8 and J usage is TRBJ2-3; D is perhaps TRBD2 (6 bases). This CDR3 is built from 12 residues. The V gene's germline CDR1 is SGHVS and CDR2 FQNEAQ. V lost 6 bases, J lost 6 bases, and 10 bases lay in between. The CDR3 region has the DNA TGTGCCAGCAGTCGTGGAGGGGATACGCAGTATTTT. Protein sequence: CASSRGGDTQYF.

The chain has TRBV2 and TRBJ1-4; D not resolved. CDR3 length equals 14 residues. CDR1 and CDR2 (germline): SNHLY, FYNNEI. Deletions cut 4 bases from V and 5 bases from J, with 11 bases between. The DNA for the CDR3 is TGTGCCAGCAGTGGAGGCAGGTTCAATGAAAAACTGTTTTTT. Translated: CASSGGRFNEKLFF.

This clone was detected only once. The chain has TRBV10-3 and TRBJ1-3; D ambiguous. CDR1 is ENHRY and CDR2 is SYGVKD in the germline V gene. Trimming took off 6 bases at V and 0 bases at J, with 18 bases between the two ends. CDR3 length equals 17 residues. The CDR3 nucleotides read TGTGCCATCAGGAACCTTAGGACGTCACACTCTGGAAACACCATATATTTT. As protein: CAIRNLRTSHSGNTIYF.

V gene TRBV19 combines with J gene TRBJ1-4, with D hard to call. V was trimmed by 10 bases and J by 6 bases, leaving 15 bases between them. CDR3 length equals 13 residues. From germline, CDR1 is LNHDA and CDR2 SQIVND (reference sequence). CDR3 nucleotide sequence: TGTGCCACCAAAAGAGGGAATGATGAAAAACTGTTTTTT. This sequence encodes CATKRGNDEKLFF. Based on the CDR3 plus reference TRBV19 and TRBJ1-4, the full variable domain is DGGITQSPKYLFRKEGQNVTLSCEQNLNHDAMYWYRQDPGQGLRLIYYSQIVNDFQKGDIAEGYSVSREKKESFPLTVTSAQKNPTAFYLCATKRGNDEKLFFGSGTQLSVL.

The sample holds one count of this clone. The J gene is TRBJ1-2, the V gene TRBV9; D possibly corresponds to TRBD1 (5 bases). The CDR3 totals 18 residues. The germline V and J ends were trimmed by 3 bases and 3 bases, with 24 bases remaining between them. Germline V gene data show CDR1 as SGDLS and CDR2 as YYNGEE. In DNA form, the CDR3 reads TGTGCCAGCAGCGCTTGGGGGGGACGGAGCGAGCCCCACTATGGCTACACCTTC. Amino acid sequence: CASSAWGGRSEPHYGYTF.